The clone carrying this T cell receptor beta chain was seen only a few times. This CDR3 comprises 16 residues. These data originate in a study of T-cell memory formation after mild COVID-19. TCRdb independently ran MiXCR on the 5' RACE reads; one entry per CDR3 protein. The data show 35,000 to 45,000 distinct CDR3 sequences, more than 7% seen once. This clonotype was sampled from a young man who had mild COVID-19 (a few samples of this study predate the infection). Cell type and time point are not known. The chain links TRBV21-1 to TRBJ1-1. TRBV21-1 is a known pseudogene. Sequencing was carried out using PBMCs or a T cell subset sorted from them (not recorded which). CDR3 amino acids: CASSNRAGPLNTEAFF. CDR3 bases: TGTGCCAGCAGCAACAGGGCAGGGCCATTGAACACTGAAGCTTTCTTT.